A selection of T cell receptor beta chains follows, all from one sample in a study of T-cell memory formation after mild COVID-19. TCRdb passed the 5' RACE reads through MiXCR, listing each CDR3 protein once. The sample holds a few hundred thousand distinct CDR3 sequences; 25% to 30% are singletons and the top ten take roughly 12%. Source material: PBMCs or a T cell subset sorted from them (not recorded which). The source of these receptors is an adult woman who had mild COVID-19 (a few samples of this study predate the infection). Cell type and time point are not known. The CDR3 runs from the conserved cysteine through the conserved F or W. Each record gives: D gene, V gene, clone size, J gene, CDR3 DNA, CDR3 protein. The D gene is left open where the match is weak. Size tells how often a clone was seen (once, few, many) or the class of an expanded clone, and some rows leave it out.

>TRBD2|TRBV24-1|few|TRBJ2-3
TGTGCCACCAGTGACAGCGGGAGGGGAGATACGCAGTATTTT
CATSDSGRGDTQYF
>TRBD2|TRBV13|-|TRBJ2-1
TGTGCCAGCAGCTTAGCTAGGACTAGCGACTACAATGAGCAGTTCTTC
CASSLARTSDYNEQFF
>TRBD1|TRBV30|-|TRBJ2-7
TGTGCCTGGAGTGTAAGAGGGGGCCACGAGCAGTACTTC
CAWSVRGGHEQYF
>TRBD1|TRBV7-2|-|TRBJ1-1
TGTGCCAGCAGCCCCGCTGGGGGGACAGGGTTTGGGAACACTGAAGCTTTCTTT
CASSPAGGTGFGNTEAFF
>TRBD2|TRBV4-3|few|TRBJ2-3
TGCGCCAGCAGCCAAGATGAAATGACTAGCGGGAGGGTAGATACGCAGTATTTT
CASSQDEMTSGRVDTQYF
>-|TRBV7-2|few|TRBJ1-2
TGTGCCAGCAGCCGACAGATAGCTAACTATGGCTACACCTTC
CASSRQIANYGYTF
>-|TRBV5-1|-|TRBJ1-1
TGCGCCAGCAGCTTGACTGCTCTCATGAACACTGAAGCTTTCTTT
CASSLTALMNTEAFF
>-|TRBV6-2/TRBV6-3|-|TRBJ1-1
TGTGCCAGCAGTTACCCCCTTCGACGGTCCCTGAACACTGAAGCTTTCTTT
CASSYPLRRSLNTEAFF
>-|TRBV6-2/TRBV6-3|-|TRBJ1-6
TGTGCCAGCAGTACAGGGTTATGGTCACCCCTCCACTTT
CASSTGLWSPLHF
>-|TRBV4-1|-|TRBJ1-1
TGCGCCAGCAGCCAAGACACGACCCTTGTCCAGGGGCGAAGTGCTTTCTTT
CASSQDTTLVQGRSAFF
>-|TRBV15|-|TRBJ1-1
TGTGCCACCGGCCAGGGGAGGAACACTGAAGCTTTCTTT
CATGQGRNTEAFF
>-|TRBV25-1|-|TRBJ2-5
TGTGCCAGCAGTGAATACCTTCCATTAGAGACCCAGTACTTC
CASSEYLPLETQYF
>-|TRBV12-3/TRBV12-4|-|TRBJ2-3
TGTGCCAGCAGTCCGGACGGGGATACGCAGTATTTT
CASSPDGDTQYF
>-|TRBV7-2|-|TRBJ1-1
TGTGCCAGCAGCCTTAGTAGGACAGCGAACACTGAAGCTTTCTTT
CASSLSRTANTEAFF
>TRBD2|TRBV7-3|-|TRBJ2-1
TGTGCCAGCAGTCGGGGGGGCTCCGAGAATGAGCAGTTCTTC
CASSRGGSENEQFF
>-|TRBV12-3/TRBV12-4|-|TRBJ1-5
TGTGCCAGCAGTTTGCTGGTTGGCGGCAATCAGCCCCAGCATTTT
CASSLLVGGNQPQHF
>TRBD2|TRBV12-3/TRBV12-4|-|TRBJ2-5
TGTGCCAGCAGTTCCCAAGGACTAGCAGAGACCCAGTACTTC
CASSSQGLAETQYF
>TRBD1|TRBV12-3/TRBV12-4|-|TRBJ1-5
TGTGCCAGCAGTCAGGACAGGTTCCAGCCCCAGCATTTT
CASSQDRFQPQHF
>-|TRBV5-4|-|TRBJ1-1
TGTGCCAGCAGCCCAGCGACAGGCCCGAACACTGAAGCTTTCTTT
CASSPATGPNTEAFF
>-|TRBV7-9|-|TRBJ2-3
TGTGCCAGCAGCTCGGGACGGAGACCTTCCACAGATACGCAGTATTTT
CASSSGRRPSTDTQYF
>-|TRBV4-1|-|TRBJ2-7
TGCGCCAGCAGCCAAGTTTGGGCGAGCTCCTACGAGCAGTACTTC
CASSQVWASSYEQYF
>-|TRBV29-1|once|TRBJ1-1
TGCAGCGTTGAGTATGGCAGTTTAAGTTCTGAAGCTTTCTTT
CSVEYGSLSSEAFF
>TRBD2|TRBV4-3|-|TRBJ2-3
TGCGCCAGCAGCCAAGGTAGCGGGAGAGGGGCAGATACGCAGTATTTT
CASSQGSGRGADTQYF
>-|TRBV2|-|TRBJ1-6
TGTGCCAGCAGGGGGGGTATCAATTCACCCCTCCACTTT
CASRGGINSPLHF
>TRBD1|TRBV7-9|-|TRBJ2-4
TGTGCCAGCAGCTTCGAAGGACAGGCTGCTTGGCAGTACTTC
CASSFEGQAAWQYF
>-|TRBV15|-|TRBJ2-1
TGTGCCACCAGCAGCGGGGTAATTGCGCGCAATGAGCAGTTCTTC
CATSSGVIARNEQFF
>-|TRBV12-5|many|TRBJ2-3
TGTGCTAGTGGCCCGTCCCTTCGCACAGATACGCAGTATTTT
CASGPSLRTDTQYF
>TRBD1|TRBV7-2|-|TRBJ2-5
TGTGCCAGCAGCTTTTACGACAGGGGCCAAGAGACCCAGTACTTC
CASSFYDRGQETQYF
>TRBD1|TRBV12-3/TRBV12-4|few|TRBJ2-6
TGTGCCAGCAGTACAATAAACAGGGGTAGGGTCTCTGGGGCCAACGTCCTGACTTTC
CASSTINRGRVSGANVLTF
>-|TRBV16|few|TRBJ1-1
TGTGCCAGCAGCCAATCGAGGGTGAGGCAGGGTCACACTGAAGCTTTCTTT
CASSQSRVRQGHTEAFF
>TRBD2|TRBV19|-|TRBJ2-1
TGTGCCAGTAGTATATTAAGCGGGGGCTACAATGAGCAGTTCTTC
CASSILSGGYNEQFF
>TRBD1|TRBV5-1|few|TRBJ1-1
TGCGCCAGCAGCTCCGTGACAGGGGGCGGCACTGAAGCTTTCTTT
CASSSVTGGGTEAFF
>-|TRBV12-3/TRBV12-4|-|TRBJ1-1
TGTGCCAGCAGCTCGCCGAATATGAACACTGAAGCTTTCTTT
CASSSPNMNTEAFF
>-|TRBV7-9|-|TRBJ2-3
TGTGCCAGCAGCCTTTCCCGGACAGATCCGCAGTATTTT
CASSLSRTDPQYF
>-|TRBV7-9|-|TRBJ2-1
TGTGCCAGCTCCGCAAGTACCTACAATGAGCAGTTCTTC
CASSASTYNEQFF
>-|TRBV24-1|-|TRBJ2-5
TGTGCCACCAGTGACAGGGTCCGGGAGACCCAGTACTTC
CATSDRVRETQYF
>-|TRBV3-1|-|TRBJ2-1
TGTGCCAGCAGCCAGGGACTGGCATACAATGAGCAGTTCTTC
CASSQGLAYNEQFF
>-|TRBV29-1|-|TRBJ2-7
TGCAGCGCCCGGGGCGGGGATCGCTACGAGCAGTACTTC
CSARGGDRYEQYF
>-|TRBV4-3|-|TRBJ2-7
TGCGCCAGCAGCCAAGATCGGGCCCACGAGCAGTACTTC
CASSQDRAHEQYF
>-|TRBV7-3|few|TRBJ2-1
TGTGCCAGCAGCTTGCTCGGGGGCGCGGGAAACAATGAGCAGTTCTTC
CASSLLGGAGNNEQFF
>-|TRBV30|-|TRBJ1-1
TGTGCCGGAGGACACGAGAACACTGAAGCTTTCTTT
CAGGHENTEAFF
>-|TRBV7-3|few|TRBJ1-6
TGTGCCAGCAGCTTAGACAGAATCGGAAGCAATTCACCCCTCCACTTT
CASSLDRIGSNSPLHF
>TRBD2|TRBV4-1|once|TRBJ2-1
TGCGCCAGCAGCCAAGATCGACTAGCGGGGAACAATGAGCAGTTCTTC
CASSQDRLAGNNEQFF
>-|TRBV18|-|TRBJ2-3
TGTGCCAGCTCACCACCGGATGAGGTGGATACGCAGTATTTT
CASSPPDEVDTQYF
>TRBD1|TRBV6-1|few|TRBJ1-6
TGTGCCATCACAGGGGGCAGGGATAATTCACCCCTCCACTTT
CAITGGRDNSPLHF
>-|TRBV7-9|-|TRBJ2-7
TGTGCCAGCAGCCACCCCCGGGCGAGGGAGCAGTACTTC
CASSHPRAREQYF
>-|TRBV4-1|few|TRBJ1-1
TGCGCCAGCAGCCAAGGTAGGGGGGGGAACACTGAAGCTTTCTTT
CASSQGRGGNTEAFF
>-|TRBV15|few|TRBJ2-7
TGTGCCACCAGCACCCGGGGACGGATGGAGCAGTACTTC
CATSTRGRMEQYF
>TRBD1|TRBV9|-|TRBJ1-4
TGTGCCAGCAGCGTTGTTAGGGGGCCTGAAAAACTGTTTTTT
CASSVVRGPEKLFF
>TRBD1|TRBV29-1|-|TRBJ1-2
TGCAGCGTTGGAACAGGGGGTGTCAACTATGGCTACACCTTC
CSVGTGGVNYGYTF
>-|TRBV7-9|many|TRBJ1-2
TGTGCCAGCAGCTTAAGGGACTTCGGGGACTATGGCTACACCTTC
CASSLRDFGDYGYTF
>TRBD1|TRBV20-1|few|TRBJ1-2
TGCAGTGCTAGGGGGTACAGACAGGGGAACTATGGCTACACCTTC
CSARGYRQGNYGYTF
>-|TRBV9|-|TRBJ2-4
TGTGCCAGCAGCAGTTCGACAGGAGGGGACATTCAGTACTTC
CASSSSTGGDIQYF
>TRBD1|TRBV20-1|few|TRBJ2-4
TGCAGTGCCGCGACAGGGAACATTCAGTACTTC
CSAATGNIQYF